What follows are 21 T cell receptor beta chains derived from one specimen sequenced in a study of T cell responses to AZD1222 COVID-19 vaccine. TCRdb's copy holds only in-frame clones and misses some; the assay was immunoSEQ multiplex PCR. The data contain 90,000 to 120,000 clones, roughly nine tenths of them singletons. Sequenced here: peripheral blood, sampled on day 0 of AZD1222 vaccination. The source of these receptors is an adult in good health.

The chain combines TRBV30 with TRBJ1-5; 8 bases fit TRBD1. Germline V lookup: CDR1 GTSNPN, CDR2 SVGIG (reference sequence). The length of the CDR3 is 18 residues. After removal of 6 bases from V and 0 bases from J, the junction contained 16 bases not matched to a gene. The CDR3 bases are TGTGCCTGCCAAAAGGCAGGGGGCACCTCTTATAGCAATCAGCCCCAGCATTTT. This translates into CACQKAGGTSYSNQPQHF.

The chain uses TRBV5-8 and TRBJ1-5, with D possibly being TRBD1 (5 bases). Germline CDR1 and CDR2: SGHTS and YDEGEE. This CDR3 region has 17 residues. The V end was cut by 4 bases, the J end by 5 bases, with 22 bases between. The CDR3 loop reads CASSPINGQAPYQPQHF. The CDR3 region has the DNA TGTGCCAGCAGCCCCATCAACGGACAAGCACCTTATCAGCCCCAGCATTTT.

The gene calls are TRBV6-5 and TRBJ1-1; 7 bases map to TRBD1. Trimming cost V 4 bases and J 1 base; bases outside gene matches: 9. CDR3 length: 16 amino acids. Germline CDR1 reads MNHEY; CDR2 reads SVGAGI. The CDR3 sequence: CASSSIFNRGNTEAFF. The CDR3 DNA sequence: TGTGCCAGCAGTTCCATATTTAACAGGGGGAACACTGAAGCTTTCTTT.

The chain joins TRBV7-2 to TRBJ1-4; 7 positions match TRBD1. Germline V gives CDR1 SGHTA, CDR2 FQGNSA. Unmatched junction bases numbered 9, after V lost 4 bases and J lost 7 bases. The CDR3 is 15 residues long. As DNA, the CDR3 is TGTGCCAGCAGCTCAAGGGGGCCGTATGGTGAAAAACTGTTTTTT. Translated, it gives CASSSRGPYGEKLFF.

The genes are TRBV19 and TRBJ2-7; 8 bases fit TRBD1. V shed 6 bases, J shed 0 bases, and the junction held 7 bases outside the gene matches. The CDR3 is 15 amino acids. The germline V gene encodes CDR1 LNHDA and CDR2 SQIVND (reference sequence). CDR3 loop: CASSFGTGFSYEQYF. DNA for the CDR3: TGTGCCAGTAGCTTTGGGACAGGTTTCTCCTACGAGCAGTACTTC.

The chain recombines TRBV18 with TRBJ1-1, with D unresolved. The CDR3 spans 13 residues. The V end was cut by 1 base, the J end by 7 bases, with 10 bases between. Germline values: CDR1 KGHSH, CDR2 LQKENI. This CDR3 is CASSPQNPDEAFF. As DNA, the CDR3 is TGTGCCAGCTCACCACAGAATCCTGATGAAGCTTTCTTT.

The J gene is TRBJ2-7, the V gene TRBV9; 9 bases match TRBD1. The CDR3 extends over 15 amino acids. Germline V lookup: CDR1 SGDLS, CDR2 YYNGEE. Germline trimming cut 1 base from V and 0 bases from J; bases unmatched to any gene: 2. CDR3 protein: CASSVRQGGSYEQYF. The DNA of the CDR3 is TGTGCCAGCAGCGTACGACAGGGGGGCTCCTACGAGCAGTACTTC.

The chain has TRBV5-1 and TRBJ2-4, with D possibly called TRBD1 or TRBD2 (6 bases each). The CDR3 length is 15 residues. Germline assignment: CDR1 SGHRS and CDR2 YFSETQ. Trimming removed 7 bases from V and 1 base from J, with 15 bases in between. Here the CDR3 DNA reads TGCGCCAGCTCAAGGGGGGATATCGCCAAAAACATTCAGTACTTC. Translated: CASSRGDIAKNIQYF.

This rearrangement joins TRBV21-1 to TRBJ1-4; the table gives TRBD1 as D, unverified against the DNA. TRBV21-1 is tagged as a pseudogene. This CDR3 is 14 amino acids long. CDR3 in DNA: TGTGCCAGCAGTCTGACAGGGGTTAATGAAAAACTGTTTTTT. The encoded protein is CASSLTGVNEKLFF.

The V call is TRBV19, the J call TRBJ1-5, with D perhaps TRBD1 (6 bases). Germline values: CDR1 LNHDA, CDR2 SQIVND (reference sequence). The length of the CDR3 is 15 residues. V shed 3 bases and J shed 6 bases, with 15 bases lying between them. The CDR3 is CASSITGNLGQPQHF. The CDR3 DNA reads as TGTGCCAGTAGTATTACAGGGAACTTGGGTCAGCCCCAGCATTTT. Supplemented by reference TRBV19 and TRBJ1-5, the full variable domain reads DGGITQSPKYLFRKEGQNVTLSCEQNLNHDAMYWYRQDPGQGLRLIYYSQIVNDFQKGDIAEGYSVSREKKESFPLTVTSAQKNPTAFYLCASSITGNLGQPQHFGDGTRLSIL.

The rearrangement joins TRBV5-5 to TRBJ2-1; 7 nucleotides align to TRBD2. The CDR3 runs 15 residues. Unmatched junction bases numbered 5, after V lost 2 bases and J lost 3 bases. Germline loops: CDR1 SGHKS, CDR2 YYEKEE (reference sequence). This chain's CDR3 is CASSFGLAVYNEQFF. CDR3 sequence (DNA): TGTGCCAGCAGCTTTGGGCTAGCGGTCTACAATGAGCAGTTCTTC.

The chain employs TRBV18 and TRBJ1-5; D is uncertain. V was cut by 3 bases and J by 2 bases, with 8 bases left in between. The CDR3 is made up of 14 amino acids. The germline gives CDR1 KGHSH, CDR2 LQKENI. CDR3 amino acids: CASSPQEGNQPQHF. The CDR3 coding sequence is TGTGCCAGCTCACCTCAGGAGGGCAATCAGCCCCAGCATTTT.

The chain uses TRBV4-2 and TRBJ1-2; 7 bases align to TRBD1. Looked up from germline, CDR1 is LGHNA and CDR2 is YNFKEQ. V shed 1 base, J shed 7 bases, and the junction held 6 bases outside the gene matches. CDR3 length: 14 residues. The CDR3 reads CASSQVKGALGYTF. The CDR3 nucleotides are TGTGCCAGCAGCCAAGTCAAGGGGGCTCTTGGCTACACCTTC.

The V and J genes are TRBV6-1 and TRBJ1-1, with D uncertain. Germline values: CDR1 MNHNS, CDR2 SASEGT. V was shortened by 0 bases and J by 2 bases, with 16 bases between the two germline ends. The CDR3 runs to 17 residues. The CDR3 DNA follows: TGTGCCAGCAGTGAAGCGAGGTTAGGCCAGATAAACACTGAAGCTTTCTTT. This sequence encodes CASSEARLGQINTEAFF.

The V call is TRBV7-2, the J call TRBJ2-2, with 13 bases lining up with TRBD2. The CDR3 spans 15 residues. Unmatched junction bases numbered 3, after V lost 4 bases and J lost 7 bases. Germline V CDR1 and CDR2: SGHTA, FQGNSA. The CDR3 spells CASSSTSGRGGELFF. For the CDR3, the DNA is TGTGCCAGCAGCTCTACTAGCGGGAGGGGCGGGGAGCTGTTTTTT.

This clone has at least ten counts. The V and J genes are TRBV5-5 and TRBJ1-5; D is possibly TRBD1 (6 bases). Trimming took off 5 bases at V and 2 bases at J, with 11 bases between the two ends. Germline CDR1 SGHKS, CDR2 YYEKEE (reference sequence). The CDR3 contains 14 residues. The CDR3 region has the DNA TGTGCCAGCAGGCCAGGGGTAGGCAATCAGCCCCAGCATTTT. Its translation is CASRPGVGNQPQHF.

This rearrangement joins TRBV7-8 to TRBJ2-5; D ambiguous. V was cut by 4 bases and J by 5 bases, with 8 bases left in between. Germline V lookup: CDR1 SGHVS, CDR2 FQNEAQ. This CDR3 is built from 12 residues. CDR3 loop: CASSYLGETQYF. CDR3 nucleotides: TGTGCCAGCAGCTATTTGGGGGAGACCCAGTACTTC.

V gene TRBV4-2 combines with J gene TRBJ2-6, with D tentatively TRBD1 (6 bases). The length of the CDR3 is 17 residues. Trimming removed 0 bases at V and 1 base at J, with 10 bases between. The germline gives CDR1 LGHNA, CDR2 YNFKEQ. The CDR3 DNA reads as TGTGCCAGCAGCCAAGAAGCTACAGGGTCTGGGGCCAACGTCCTGACTTTC. Translating gives CASSQEATGSGANVLTF.

The chain carries TRBV11-1 and TRBJ2-3, with 8 nucleotides matching TRBD1. The CDR3 has 16 residues. The germline V gene encodes CDR1 SGHAT and CDR2 FQDESV (reference sequence). J was trimmed by 4 bases and V by 3 bases; bases with no gene match: 9. The CDR3 loop reads CASSFGLEQGADTQYF. For the CDR3, the DNA is TGTGCCAGCAGCTTTGGTCTAGAACAGGGGGCAGATACGCAGTATTTT.

The V and J genes are TRBV6-6 and TRBJ1-2; D is undetermined. The V gene lost 2 bases and the J gene lost 0 bases, with 10 bases spanning the gap. Germline CDR1 is MNHNY and CDR2 is SVGAGI (reference sequence). The CDR3 contains 15 residues. As DNA, the CDR3 is TGTGCCAGCAGTTACCGGGCAGGAGCTAACTATGGCTACACCTTC. It is translated as CASSYRAGANYGYTF.

CDR3 DNA: TGTGCCAGCGGACTCGGGGGTCCCGGCAATCAGCCCCAGCATTTT. Amino acids: CASGLGGPGNQPQHF. The V and J genes are TRBV2 and TRBJ1-5; tentatively, D is TRBD1 (5 bases). The V end lost 8 bases, the J end lost 2 bases, and 16 bases lay between the germline ends. Per the germline V gene, CDR1 is SNHLY and CDR2 is FYNNEI. This CDR3 has 15 residues.